Here is one T cell receptor beta chain with its context. This sample stems from a study of blood T cell repertoires in COVID-19. Across the whole study: COVID-19 samples collected from the United States, Italy and Spain covered acute and convalescent phases.

Per the original data handling: Estimated nucleated cell counts came from reference gene primer amplification. Profiled with immunoSEQ multiplex PCR; TCRdb holds only in-frame clones, not every one. V, J and clone size derive from that table, while D and trimming were established from the DNA sequence. The profile covers 360,000 or so clones, with approximately 89% appearing a single time and around 4% taken by the ten largest. The CDR3 consists of 16 residues. V lost 4 bases to trimming and J lost 5 bases; unmatched junction nucleotides: 9. During active infection, Seattle patients enrolled and were then monitored through disease.

The rearrangement links TRBV5-7 to TRBJ1-4; 9 bases are a match to TRBD1. TRBV5-7 is assigned to the ORF class and has an uncertain function. The source is a woman aged 55 to 70 with COVID-19, enrolled during active disease. Source material: peripheral blood. CDR3 sequence (DNA): TGTGCCAGCAGCCCTAAAGTCGACAGGGGGAATGAAAAACTGTTTTTT. Translated, it gives CASSPKVDRGNEKLFF.